One and the same sample provided the 18 T cell receptor beta chains below, sequenced in a study of early stage breast cancer tumors. Here immunoSEQ multiplex PCR was the method, and the copy in TCRdb shows in-frame clones only, minus some. The table includes 25,000 to 30,000 clones, 80% detected once. Sequencing used blood. These receptors originate from a person aged 60 to 70 with breast cancer.

The V gene is TRBV5-1, the J gene TRBJ2-2, with 14 bases that match TRBD2. This CDR3 is built from 20 residues. The V segment lost 3 bases and the J segment 5 bases; nucleotides outside the gene matches: 15. CDR1 and CDR2 (germline): SGHRS, YFSETQ. The CDR3 region has the DNA TGCGCCAGCAGCTCGTGGACTAGCGGGAGGACCCCGAGTTTTACCGGGGAGCTGTTTTTT. It yields the protein CASSSWTSGRTPSFTGELFF.

This chain joins TRBV5-1 and TRBJ2-7; 10 nucleotides align to TRBD2. Germline CDR1 SGHRS, CDR2 YFSETQ. With V trimmed by 4 bases and J by 4 bases, 8 bases remained unmatched. The CDR3 is 15 amino acids. The CDR3 coding sequence is TGCGCCAGCAGCGAGCAAGCGGGAGGGCCGTACGAGCAGTACTTC. The encoded protein is CASSEQAGGPYEQYF.

The genes are TRBV11-3 and TRBJ2-7; perhaps TRBD2 as D (6 bases). The CDR3 loop spans 14 amino acids. Germline-derived CDR1 and CDR2 are SGHNT and YENEEA. The germline V and J ends were trimmed by 5 bases and 1 base, with 12 bases remaining between them. The CDR3 coding sequence is TGTGCCAGCAGCCCGACTAGTGGGTCCTACGAGCAGTACTTC. Protein product: CASSPTSGSYEQYF.

The chain recombines TRBV4-2 with TRBJ1-1; unclear D gene. Trimming stripped 1 base from V and 0 bases from J, with 9 bases between. Per the germline V gene, CDR1 is LGHNA and CDR2 is YNFKEQ. The CDR3 loop spans 15 amino acids. The CDR3 DNA reads TGTGCCAGCAGCCAAGTTGGCGGGATGAACACTGAAGCTTTCTTT. Amino acid sequence: CASSQVGGMNTEAFF.

V gene TRBV5-4 combines with J gene TRBJ1-5; D is unresolved. The CDR3 has 14 residues. V was shortened by 1 base and J by 1 base, with 6 bases between the two germline ends. Germline CDR1 SGHNT, CDR2 YYREEE (reference sequence). This CDR3 is CASSLNPSNQPQHF. The CDR3 DNA is TGTGCCAGCAGCTTGAATCCAAGCAATCAGCCCCAGCATTTT.

This chain joins TRBV5-6 and TRBJ1-1, with D uncertain. The CDR3 totals 14 residues. V lost 4 bases to trimming and J lost 2 bases, with 12 bases between them. Germline CDR1 is SGHDT and CDR2 is YYEEEE. This chain's CDR3 is CASSRSMANTEAFF. CDR3 coding DNA: TGTGCCAGCAGCCGATCGATGGCAAACACTGAAGCTTTCTTT.

In its sample, this clone was seen once. The chain links TRBV6-1 to TRBJ1-2; D might be TRBD1 (6 bases). The CDR3 runs 15 residues. Germline V gene sequence: CDR1 MNHNS, CDR2 SASEGT. With 6 bases removed from V and 4 bases from J, the gap between germline ends came to 18 bases. CDR3 amino acids: CASRQGREPSYGYTF. The CDR3 DNA is TGTGCCAGCAGACAGGGACGCGAACCTTCCTATGGCTACACCTTC.

The chain employs TRBV15 and TRBJ2-2; tentatively, D is TRBD1 (6 bases). CDR3 size: 16 residues. Germline V gene data show CDR1 as LNHNV and CDR2 as YYDKDF (reference sequence). V lost 9 bases and J lost 1, with 18 bases in between. CDR3 sequence (DNA): TGTGCCACTAGGGATCGAACAGGGCTGAACACCGGGGAGCTGTTTTTT. Translating it yields CATRDRTGLNTGELFF.

This rearrangement joins TRBV9 to TRBJ2-7, with 10 positions matching TRBD1. This CDR3 spans 15 amino acids. Trimming removed 0 bases from V and 3 bases from J; junction bases left unmatched: 3. Germline V CDR1 and CDR2: SGDLS, YYNGEE. The chain's CDR3 is CASSVGQGASYEQYF. CDR3 DNA sequence: TGTGCCAGCAGCGTAGGACAGGGGGCGAGCTACGAGCAGTACTTC.

J is TRBJ1-3 and V is TRBV27; TRBD1 agrees at 7 bases. The CDR3 consists of 14 residues. CDR1 MNHEY and CDR2 SMNVEV come from the germline V gene (reference sequence). Trimming at V came to 6 bases and at J to 0 bases, leaving 2 bases not matched to a gene. In DNA form, the CDR3 reads TGTGCCAGCAGGACAGGGAGCTCTGGAAACACCATATATTTT. Translation gives CASRTGSSGNTIYF.

The V and J genes are TRBV6-5 and TRBJ2-6; a weak D match, TRBD2 (5 bases). Germline V lookup: CDR1 MNHEY, CDR2 SVGAGI. V lost 4 bases, J lost 0 bases, and 10 bases lay in between. CDR3 length: 16 amino acids. CDR3 loop: CASSWRVPSGANVLTF. As DNA, the CDR3 is TGTGCCAGCAGTTGGCGGGTACCCTCTGGGGCCAACGTCCTGACTTTC.

This clone was seen more than once but under ten times. This chain links TRBV6-4 with TRBJ2-3, with TRBD1 matching over 11 bases. The length of the CDR3 is 14 residues. Germline V gene data show CDR1 as MRHNA and CDR2 as SNTAGT. J lost 4 bases, V lost 3 bases, and 0 bases had no gene match. The CDR3 protein is CASSEGQGADTQYF. The CDR3 DNA is TGTGCCAGCAGTGAGGGACAGGGGGCAGATACGCAGTATTTT.

V gene TRBV7-2 combines with J gene TRBJ2-1; D is ambiguous. With 5 bases removed from V and 4 bases from J, the gap between germline ends came to 6 bases. This CDR3 region has 12 residues. Germline V gene lookup returns CDR1 SGHTA and CDR2 FQGNSA. DNA for the CDR3: TGTGCCAGCAGCCCCTCGTACAATGAGCAGTTCTTC. As protein: CASSPSYNEQFF. Complete variable domain (other parts from reference TRBV7-2 and TRBJ2-1): GAGVSQSPSNKVTEKGKDVELRCDPISGHTALYWYRQSLGQGLEFLIYFQGNSAPDKSGLPSDRFSAERTGGSVSTLTIQRTQQEDSAVYLCASSPSYNEQFFGPGTRLTVL.

The chain is built from TRBV18 and TRBJ2-3; D remains unclear. Germline lookup yields CDR1 KGHSH and CDR2 LQKENI. V shed 2 bases and J shed 3 bases, with 9 bases lying between them. The CDR3 spans 14 residues. CDR3 sequence reads: CASSPTQATDTQYF. The CDR3, as DNA: TGTGCCAGCTCACCAACTCAGGCAACAGATACGCAGTATTTT.

The V and J genes are TRBV18 and TRBJ2-5; 10 nucleotides line up with TRBD2. CDR1 KGHSH and CDR2 LQKENI come from the germline V gene. V dropped 4 bases and J dropped 3; count of bases not matched to a gene: 8. The CDR3 is 16 residues long. The CDR3, as DNA: TGTGCCAGCTCACTAGGGGTGCTAGCGGGAGAAGAGACCCAGTACTTC. This gives the protein CASSLGVLAGEETQYF.

The chain recombines TRBV25-1 with TRBJ1-1; a possible D gene is TRBD1 (5 bases). The CDR3 covers 15 residues. Looked up from germline, CDR1 is MGHDK and CDR2 is SYGVNS. Trimming left V 6 bases short and J 4 bases short, with 18 bases between. The CDR3 region is CASRPLQGRATEAFF. DNA of the CDR3: TGTGCCAGCAGACCACTTCAGGGCCGGGCCACTGAAGCTTTCTTT.

This clone was found a few times. CDR3 sequence (DNA): TGTGCCAGCTCACCATGGGCAGCCGGCAATCAGCCCCAGCATTTT. Translated, it gives CASSPWAAGNQPQHF. The rearrangement uses TRBV18 and TRBJ1-5; D remains ambiguous. Trimming took off 2 bases at V and 2 bases at J, with 10 bases between the two ends. Per the germline V gene, CDR1 is KGHSH and CDR2 is LQKENI. This CDR3 has 15 amino acids. Using reference TRBV18 and TRBJ1-5 for the parts outside the CDR3, the full variable domain is NAGVMQNPRHLVRRRGQEARLRCSPMKGHSHVYWYRQLPEEGLKFMVYLQKENIIDESGMPKERFSAEFPKEGPSILRIQQVVRGDSAAYFCASSPWAAGNQPQHFGDGTRLSIL.

V is TRBV5-4 and J is TRBJ2-5; 8 bases are a match to TRBD2. CDR1 SGHNT and CDR2 YYREEE come from the germline V gene (reference sequence). The V and J ends lost 4 bases and 3 bases, in that order; junction bases with no gene match: 5. The length of the CDR3 is 14 residues. The CDR3: CASSVPGLEETQYF. The DNA of the CDR3 is TGTGCCAGCAGCGTGCCGGGACTAGAAGAGACCCAGTACTTC.